The next 24 T cell receptor beta chains were all read from a single sample in a study of T cells in Graves' hyperthyroidism and ophthalmopathy. Amplified regions were TCR beta CDR3 sequences from RNA transcripts. HTBI primers were used for first-round RT-PCR of the TCR CDR3. TCRdb re-analysed the multiplex PCR reads in MiXCR, keeping a single row per CDR3 protein. The table has about 210,000 distinct CDR3 sequences, roughly 17% seen once; the top ten hold around 50%. Sequenced input: blood. The receptor set was obtained from a man in his fifties or sixties with Graves' hyperthyroidism.

V usage is TRBV27 and J usage is TRBJ2-7; D is possibly TRBD1 or TRBD2 (6 bases each). Germline CDR1 is MNHEY and CDR2 is SMNVEV (reference sequence). The CDR3 length is 13 residues. The V end was cut by 8 bases, the J end by 5 bases, with 16 bases between. CDR3: CASGGRLRDEQYF. CDR3 nucleotide sequence: TGTGCCAGCGGGGGGCGCCTCCGGGACGAGCAGTACTTC.

This clonotype was seen many times. The CDR3 region has the DNA TGTGCCAGCAGCCTAGAGGGACACAGGAACACTGAAGCTTTCTTT. Translated, it gives CASSLEGHRNTEAFF. The chain has TRBV3-1 and TRBJ1-1; tentative D call: TRBD1 (6 bases). CDR1 and CDR2 (germline): LGHDT, YNNKEL (reference sequence). V lost 4 bases to trimming and J lost 1 base, with 13 bases between them. The CDR3 length is 15 residues.

This rearrangement joins TRBV24-1 to TRBJ1-5, with TRBD1 matching 7 bases. The CDR3 extends over 15 amino acids. J gave up 7 bases and V 4 bases, and 9 bases lay outside the gene matches. The germline V gene has CDR1 KGHDR and CDR2 SFDVKD. The CDR3 reads CATSDPRQGGQPQHF. The DNA of the CDR3 is TGTGCCACCAGTGACCCCCGACAGGGTGGCCAGCCCCAGCATTTT.

The V call is TRBV28, the J call TRBJ2-7; 8 bases map to TRBD2. The V and J ends lost 6 bases and 6 bases, in that order; junction bases with no gene match: 16. The CDR3 extends over 16 amino acids. Germline values: CDR1 MDHEN, CDR2 SYDVKM. CDR3 in amino acids: CASSQDLILAEGEQYF. The CDR3, as DNA: TGTGCCAGCAGCCAAGATCTAATACTAGCGGAAGGCGAGCAGTACTTC.

This clonotype was detected many times. The chain uses TRBV7-9 and TRBJ2-7, with 7 bases identical to TRBD2. V lost 5 bases, J lost 2 bases, and 3 bases stayed unmatched. The CDR3 is made up of 13 amino acids. Per the germline V gene, CDR1 is SEHNR and CDR2 is FQNEAQ (reference sequence). The CDR3 loop is CASSPTSAYEQYF. The CDR3 bases are TGTGCCAGCAGCCCCACTAGCGCCTACGAGCAGTACTTC.

The chain joins TRBV5-4 to TRBJ2-1, with a weak D call TRBD2 (5 bases). The CDR3 is made up of 14 amino acids. CDR1 is SGHNT, CDR2 YYREEE, per germline (reference sequence). Between the trimmed V and J ends, which lost 4 bases and 10 bases, there was a span of 18 bases. The CDR3 sequence is CASSQLGDTVEQFF. The CDR3 DNA sequence: TGTGCCAGCAGCCAACTAGGCGACACCGTAGAGCAGTTCTTC.

This rearrangement joins TRBV19 to TRBJ2-7; 10 nucleotides agree with TRBD1. Trimming removed 5 bases from V and 4 bases from J; junction bases left unmatched: 5. CDR3 length: 14 residues. Per the germline V gene, CDR1 is LNHDA and CDR2 is SQIVND (reference sequence). The CDR3 sequence: CASSQRTGGYEQYF. In DNA, the CDR3 is TGTGCCAGTAGTCAACGGACAGGGGGGTACGAGCAGTACTTC.

The chain combines TRBV10-1 with TRBJ2-4; TRBD1 might be the D (6 bases). CDR1 and CDR2 from the germline V gene are WNHNN and SYGVQD (reference sequence). CDR3 size: 13 residues. V lost 6 bases and J lost 6, with 12 bases in between. In DNA form, the CDR3 reads TGCGCCAGCAGATGGGACAACCCAAACATTCAGTACTTC. This gives the protein CASRWDNPNIQYF.

This clonotype has ten or more counts. The chain combines TRBV5-1 with TRBJ1-2, with 7 bases lining up with TRBD1. CDR1 is SGHRS and CDR2 is YFSETQ in the germline V gene. Trimming removed 4 bases from V and 7 bases from J; junction bases left unmatched: 7. The CDR3 runs to 13 residues. The chain's CDR3 is CASSVTGAGGYTF. The CDR3 nucleotides are TGCGCCAGCAGCGTAACAGGGGCCGGTGGCTACACCTTC.

The V gene is TRBV15, the J gene TRBJ1-6; 8 bases agree with TRBD1. Germline V lookup: CDR1 LNHNV, CDR2 YYDKDF (reference sequence). Trimming at V came to 3 bases and at J to 9 bases, leaving 7 bases not matched to a gene. This CDR3 comprises 15 residues. The CDR3 DNA is TGTGCCACCAGCAGGGTCGGACAGGGTCGTTCACCCCTCCACTTT. It is translated as CATSRVGQGRSPLHF.

This chain links TRBV4-2 with TRBJ2-5, with a tentative D call TRBD2 (6 bases). This CDR3 contains 13 residues. The germline V gene encodes CDR1 LGHNA and CDR2 YNFKEQ. Trimming left V 4 bases short and J 4 bases short, with 10 bases between. The CDR3 sequence is CASSLGLRETQYF. The CDR3 DNA reads as TGTGCCAGCAGCCTGGGACTCAGAGAGACCCAGTACTTC.

In its sample, this clonotype was seen many times. The chain combines TRBV5-1 with TRBJ2-1, with D uncertain. This CDR3 has 14 residues. V was shortened by 3 bases and J by 5 bases, with 12 bases between the two germline ends. The germline V gene encodes CDR1 SGHRS and CDR2 YFSETQ. CDR3 sequence: CASSWPTGHNEQFF. The CDR3 DNA reads TGCGCCAGCAGCTGGCCGACTGGCCACAATGAGCAGTTCTTC.

The CDR3 region has the DNA TGTGCCAGCAGCTTTAGCGGGACCCTCAATGAGCAGTTCTTC. It translates to CASSFSGTLNEQFF. This chain joins TRBV7-3 and TRBJ2-1, with 8 bases aligning to TRBD2. After removal of 3 bases from V and 6 bases from J, the junction contained 4 bases not matched to a gene. The CDR3 runs to 14 residues. Germline V gene data show CDR1 as SGHTA and CDR2 as FQGTGA.

This clonotype was seen more than once but under ten times. The chain has TRBV10-3 and TRBJ1-6, with D possibly matching TRBD1 (6 bases). V lost 6 bases and J lost 4, with 10 bases in between. In germline, CDR1 is ENHRY, CDR2 SYGVKD. This CDR3 has 14 amino acids. In nucleotides, the CDR3 is TGTGCCATCAGCCAAGGACAGTATAATTCACCCCTCCACTTT. Protein sequence: CAISQGQYNSPLHF.

This clonotype came up a few times. This chain connects TRBV20-1 to TRBJ2-5, with 10 bases matching TRBD1. Trimming cost V 2 bases and J 5 bases; bases outside gene matches: 8. Germline V gene sequence: CDR1 DFQATT, CDR2 SNEGSKA (reference sequence). CDR3 size: 15 residues. In nucleotides, the CDR3 is TGCAGTGCTAGAACCCGGGACAGGGGACGGGAGACCCAGTACTTC. It specifies CSARTRDRGRETQYF.

The chain is built from TRBV20-1 and TRBJ1-2, with D unclear. The CDR3 loop spans 13 amino acids. Between the trimmed V and J ends, which lost 6 bases and 2 bases, there was a span of 13 bases. Germline assignment: CDR1 DFQATT and CDR2 SNEGSKA (reference sequence). The CDR3 loop is CSADSHVNYGYTF. The CDR3 DNA follows: TGCAGTGCGGATTCCCATGTCAACTATGGCTACACCTTC.

This clonotype was observed at least ten times. V is TRBV6-1 and J is TRBJ1-1; TRBD1 matches at 12 bases. Per the germline V gene, CDR1 is MNHNS and CDR2 is SASEGT. Losses at the gene ends were 5 bases for V and 8 bases for J; bases not matched to a gene: 6. CDR3 length: 14 residues. The CDR3 loop reads CASSRTGTGGEAFF. DNA of the CDR3: TGTGCCAGCAGTCGAACCGGGACAGGGGGCGAAGCTTTCTTT.

This clonotype was observed a handful of times. Being one base from a much bigger clone, this may be a read error. This chain joins TRBV2 and TRBJ2-3; possible D gene TRBD2, 6 bases. Germline loops: CDR1 SNHLY, CDR2 FYNNEI. The V end lost 1 base, the J end lost 0 bases, and 8 bases lay between the germline ends. This CDR3 has 15 amino acids. CDR3 protein: CASSEGAGSTDTQYF. DNA for the CDR3: TGTGCCAGCAGTGAAGGGGCGGGAAGCACAGATACGCAGTATTTT. The full variable domain, in which reference TRBV2 and TRBJ2-3 provide the parts outside the CDR3, is EPEVTQTPSHQVTQMGQEVILRCVPISNHLYFYWYRQILGQKVEFLVSFYNNEISEKSEIFDDQFSVERPDGSNFTLKIRSTKLEDSAMYFCASSEGAGSTDTQYFGPGTRLTVL.

The chain recombines TRBV11-2 with TRBJ2-7, with 8 bases that match TRBD2. V lost 1 base to trimming and J lost 2 bases; unmatched junction nucleotides: 4. This CDR3 is 15 amino acids long. The germline V gene has CDR1 SGHAT and CDR2 FQNNGV. CDR3 DNA sequence: TGTGCCAGCAGCTTAGTGACGGGAGGGCCCTACGAGCAGTACTTC. This translates into CASSLVTGGPYEQYF.

The J gene is TRBJ1-4, the V gene TRBV5-8, with TRBD1 as a possible D gene (6 bases). V lost 3 bases and J lost 0, with 18 bases in between. This CDR3 contains 18 residues. CDR1 and CDR2 from the germline V gene are SGHTS and YDEGEE. The chain's CDR3 is CASSSQQGWVATNEKLFF. The CDR3 region has the DNA TGTGCCAGCAGCTCCCAACAGGGATGGGTTGCAACTAATGAAAAACTGTTTTTT.

The chain couples TRBV28 to TRBJ1-5; tentative D call: TRBD1 (5 bases). Germline CDR1 is MDHEN and CDR2 is SYDVKM. The CDR3 is 12 amino acids. Trimming took off 5 bases at V and 7 bases at J, with 9 bases between the two ends. The chain's CDR3 is CASSPRDQPQHF. CDR3 nucleotides: TGTGCCAGCAGTCCCAGGGACCAGCCCCAGCATTTT.

This clonotype was recorded at least ten times. The J gene is TRBJ2-3, the V gene TRBV20-1, with TRBD2 matching 9 bases. The CDR3 is 15 amino acids. Looked up from germline, CDR1 is DFQATT and CDR2 is SNEGSKA (reference sequence). Trimming took 3 bases from V and 5 from J; bases not matched to a gene: 9. The CDR3 nucleotides read TGCAGTGCTAGTTATGCGGGAGGGCCCGGAGATACGCAGTATTTT. Translated: CSASYAGGPGDTQYF.

The chain links TRBV9 to TRBJ1-4; D unclear. With 3 bases removed from V and 5 bases from J, the gap between germline ends came to 8 bases. CDR1 and CDR2 (germline): SGDLS, YYNGEE. This CDR3 is 13 amino acids long. The CDR3 DNA reads as TGTGCCAGCAGCGCCTCTGAAAATGAAAAACTGTTTTTT. Translation: CASSASENEKLFF.

At least ten counts were recorded for this clonotype. The rearrangement uses TRBV5-1 and TRBJ2-3; either TRBD1 or TRBD2 may fit D (6 bases each). The V and J ends lost 4 bases and 5 bases respectively, with 17 bases between them. This CDR3 region has 15 residues. Per germline, CDR1 SGHRS and CDR2 YFSETQ. For the CDR3, the DNA is TGCGCCAGCAGCAGGGGGGCCCTGGGTGAAGATACGCAGTATTTT. This sequence encodes CASSRGALGEDTQYF.